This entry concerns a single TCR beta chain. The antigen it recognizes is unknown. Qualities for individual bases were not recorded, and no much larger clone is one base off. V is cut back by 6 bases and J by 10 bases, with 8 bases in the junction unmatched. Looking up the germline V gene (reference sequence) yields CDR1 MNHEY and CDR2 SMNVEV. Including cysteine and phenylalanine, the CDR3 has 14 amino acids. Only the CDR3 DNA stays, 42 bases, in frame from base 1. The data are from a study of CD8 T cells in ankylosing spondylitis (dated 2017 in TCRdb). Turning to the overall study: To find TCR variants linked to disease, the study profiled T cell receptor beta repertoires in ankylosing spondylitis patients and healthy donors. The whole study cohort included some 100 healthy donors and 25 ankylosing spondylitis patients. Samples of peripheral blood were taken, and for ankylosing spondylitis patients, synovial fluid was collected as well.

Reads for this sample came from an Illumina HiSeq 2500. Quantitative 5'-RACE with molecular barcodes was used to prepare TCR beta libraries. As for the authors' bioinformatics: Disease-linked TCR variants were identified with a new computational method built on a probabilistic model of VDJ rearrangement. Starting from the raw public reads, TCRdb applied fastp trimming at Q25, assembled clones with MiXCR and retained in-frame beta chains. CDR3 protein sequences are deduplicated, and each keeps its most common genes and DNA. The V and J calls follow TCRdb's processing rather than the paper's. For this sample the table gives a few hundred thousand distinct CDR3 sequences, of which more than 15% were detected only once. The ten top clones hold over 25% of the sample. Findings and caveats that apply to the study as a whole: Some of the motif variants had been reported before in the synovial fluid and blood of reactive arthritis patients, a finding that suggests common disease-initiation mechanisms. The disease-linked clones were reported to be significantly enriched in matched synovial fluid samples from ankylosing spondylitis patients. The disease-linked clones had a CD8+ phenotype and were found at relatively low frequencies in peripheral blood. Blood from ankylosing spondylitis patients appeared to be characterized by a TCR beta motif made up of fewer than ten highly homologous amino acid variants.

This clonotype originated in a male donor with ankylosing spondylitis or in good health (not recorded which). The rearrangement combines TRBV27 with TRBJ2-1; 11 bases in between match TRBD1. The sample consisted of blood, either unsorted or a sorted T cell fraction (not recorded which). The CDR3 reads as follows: CASSPGTGGREQFF. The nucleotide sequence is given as TGTGCCAGCAGCCCCGGGACAGGGGGGAGGGAGCAGTTCTTC.